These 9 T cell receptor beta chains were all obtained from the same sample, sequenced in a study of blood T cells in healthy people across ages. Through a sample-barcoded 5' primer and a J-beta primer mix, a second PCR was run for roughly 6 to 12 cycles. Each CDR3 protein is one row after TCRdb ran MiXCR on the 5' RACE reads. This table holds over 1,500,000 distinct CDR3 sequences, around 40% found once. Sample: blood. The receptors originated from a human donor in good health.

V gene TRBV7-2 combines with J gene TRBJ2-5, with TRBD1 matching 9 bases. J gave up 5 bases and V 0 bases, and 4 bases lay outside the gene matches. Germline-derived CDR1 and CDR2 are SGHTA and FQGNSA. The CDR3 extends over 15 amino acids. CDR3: CASSLATGGGETQYF. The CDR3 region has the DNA TGTGCCAGCAGCTTAGCCACAGGGGGCGGGGAGACCCAGTACTTC. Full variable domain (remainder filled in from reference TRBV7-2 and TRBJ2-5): GAGVSQSPSNKVTEKGKDVELRCDPISGHTALYWYRQSLGQGLEFLIYFQGNSAPDKSGLPSDRFSAERTGGSVSTLTIQRTQQEDSAVYLCASSLATGGGETQYFGPGTRLLVL.

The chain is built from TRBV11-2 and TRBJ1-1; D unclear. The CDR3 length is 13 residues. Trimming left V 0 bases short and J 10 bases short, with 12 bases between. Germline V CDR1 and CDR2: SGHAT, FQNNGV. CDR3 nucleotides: TGTGCCAGCAGCTTAGAAGTTGGCGACGCAGCTTTCTTT. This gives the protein CASSLEVGDAAFF.

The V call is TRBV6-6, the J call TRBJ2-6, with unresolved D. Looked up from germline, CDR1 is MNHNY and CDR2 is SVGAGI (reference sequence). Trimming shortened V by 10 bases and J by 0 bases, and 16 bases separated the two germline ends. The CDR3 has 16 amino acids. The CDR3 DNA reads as TGTGCCACCTACGACATATTGGCCTCTGGGGCCAACGTCCTGACTTTC. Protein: CATYDILASGANVLTF.

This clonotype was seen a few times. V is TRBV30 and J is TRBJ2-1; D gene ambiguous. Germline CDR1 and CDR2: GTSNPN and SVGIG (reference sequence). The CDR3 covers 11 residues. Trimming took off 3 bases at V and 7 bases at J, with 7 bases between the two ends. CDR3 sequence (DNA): TGTGCCTGGAGAGTTGAGAATGAGCAGTTCTTC. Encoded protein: CAWRVENEQFF.

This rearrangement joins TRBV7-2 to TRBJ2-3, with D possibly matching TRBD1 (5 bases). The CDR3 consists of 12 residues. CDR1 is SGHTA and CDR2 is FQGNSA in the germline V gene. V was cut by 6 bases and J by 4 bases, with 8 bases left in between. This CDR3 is CASSGAADTQYF. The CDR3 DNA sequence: TGTGCCAGCAGTGGGGCCGCAGATACGCAGTATTTT.

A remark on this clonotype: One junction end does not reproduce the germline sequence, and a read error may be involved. In DNA, the CDR3 is TGCGCCGGCAGCTTGGGGGCGAACACTGAAGCTTTCTTT. Its protein is CAGSLGANTEAFF. V gene TRBV5-1 combines with J gene TRBJ1-1, with D perhaps TRBD1 (6 bases). Germline-derived CDR1 and CDR2 are SGHRS and YFSETQ. The CDR3 contains 13 residues.

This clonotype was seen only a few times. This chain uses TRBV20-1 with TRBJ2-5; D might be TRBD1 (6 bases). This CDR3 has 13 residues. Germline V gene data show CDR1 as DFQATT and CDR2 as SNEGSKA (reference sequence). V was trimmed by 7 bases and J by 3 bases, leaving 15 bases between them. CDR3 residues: CSVDAHREETQYF. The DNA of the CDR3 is TGCAGTGTCGACGCCCACAGGGAAGAGACCCAGTACTTC.

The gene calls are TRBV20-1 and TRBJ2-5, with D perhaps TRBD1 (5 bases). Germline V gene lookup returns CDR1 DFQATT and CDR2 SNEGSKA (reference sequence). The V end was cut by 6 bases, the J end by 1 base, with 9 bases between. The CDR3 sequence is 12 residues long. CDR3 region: CSAQTVQETQYF. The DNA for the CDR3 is TGCAGTGCACAGACAGTCCAAGAGACCCAGTACTTC.

The CDR3 region is CSAGISSYNEQFF. The CDR3 DNA is TGCAGTGCGGGCATCAGCTCCTACAATGAGCAGTTCTTC. V and J are TRBV20-1 and TRBJ2-1; D remains ambiguous. The V gene lost 6 bases and the J gene lost 0 bases, with 9 bases spanning the gap. Germline V lookup: CDR1 DFQATT, CDR2 SNEGSKA (reference sequence). The CDR3 length is 13 residues.